The 29 T cell receptor beta chains reported below all come from one sample, sequenced in a study of metastatic and nonmetastatic thyroid tumors. Thyroid surgery had not been preceded by any treatment in any patient. TCRdb reprocessed the PCR reads using MiXCR. The sample holds 15,000 to 20,000 clones, roughly 32% seen once. Sequenced material: tumor tissue. These receptors all come from a female donor with papillary thyroid cancer or a benign thyroid nodule (not recorded which). Some clones in this sample may be carry-over from other donors' samples.

By sample fraction, this clone is medium-sized. The chain recombines TRBV7-2 with TRBJ2-3, with a weak D call TRBD2 (6 bases). Germline V gene data show CDR1 as SGHTA and CDR2 as FQGNSA. This CDR3 has 15 residues. V was trimmed by 2 bases and J by 1 base, leaving 10 bases between them. The CDR3 region has the DNA TGTGCCAGCAGCTTAATAGCGGAAGGCACAGATACGCAGTATTTT. Amino acid sequence: CASSLIAEGTDTQYF.

This clone was counted ten times or more. The chain has TRBV5-4 and TRBJ2-1; no definite D call. The CDR3 consists of 12 residues. V was pared by 0 bases and J by 6 bases, with 4 bases between. Germline V gives CDR1 SGHNT, CDR2 YYREEE (reference sequence). CDR3 in amino acids: CASSLARNEQFF. The CDR3 DNA follows: TGTGCCAGCAGCTTGGCACGCAATGAGCAGTTCTTC. Full variable domain (remainder filled in from reference TRBV5-4 and TRBJ2-1): ETGVTQSPTHLIKTRGQQVTLRCSSQSGHNTVSWYQQALGQGPQFIFQYYREEENGRGNFPPRFSGLQFPNYSSELNVNALELDDSALYLCASSLARNEQFFGPGTRLTVL.

V gene TRBV20-1 combines with J gene TRBJ2-7, with 7 positions matching TRBD2. This CDR3 spans 15 amino acids. Trimming at V came to 3 bases and at J to 5 bases, leaving 13 bases not matched to a gene. Germline V lookup: CDR1 DFQATT, CDR2 SNEGSKA (reference sequence). CDR3 coding DNA: TGCAGTGCTAGTATCTTGAGACTAGCTCTCCACGAGCAGTACTTC. Residues: CSASILRLALHEQYF.

This clone was recorded at least ten times. This rearrangement joins TRBV5-4 to TRBJ2-1; 7 bases match TRBD2. CDR3 size: 13 residues. Per germline, CDR1 SGHNT and CDR2 YYREEE (reference sequence). With V trimmed by 4 bases and J by 5 bases, 3 bases remained unmatched. The CDR3 spells CASSTGLHNEQFF. CDR3 bases: TGTGCCAGCAGCACGGGACTACACAATGAGCAGTTCTTC.

This chain links TRBV28 with TRBJ1-1; D perhaps matches TRBD1 (5 bases). The CDR3 runs 13 residues. Germline CDR1 and CDR2: MDHEN and SYDVKM. V lost 5 bases and J lost 11, with 18 bases in between. The CDR3 region has the DNA TGTGCCAGCAGTCCGAGTGGGGCACAGACCGCTTTCTTT. The encoded protein is CASSPSGAQTAFF. Complete variable domain (other parts from reference TRBV28 and TRBJ1-1): DVKVTQSSRYLVKRTGEKVFLECVQDMDHENMFWYRQDPGLGLRLIYFSYDVKMKEKGDIPEGYSVSREKKERFSLILESASTNQTSMYLCASSPSGAQTAFFGQGTRLTVV.

Many counts were recorded for this clone. J is TRBJ1-2 and V is TRBV5-4; tentatively, D is TRBD1 (6 bases). The CDR3 consists of 15 residues. Germline V gene sequence: CDR1 SGHNT, CDR2 YYREEE (reference sequence). V was clipped by 2 bases and J by 8 bases, with 19 bases between them. CDR3 DNA sequence: TGTGCCAGCAGCTTCTCTGGGGGGGCGCAGGTCGGCTACACCTTC. Translation: CASSFSGGAQVGYTF.

This clone was seen a handful of times. The chain recombines TRBV28 with TRBJ2-5; 13 bases line up with TRBD2. This CDR3 contains 16 residues. With V trimmed by 4 bases and J by 1 base, 3 bases remained unmatched. Germline CDR1 MDHEN, CDR2 SYDVKM. The DNA for the CDR3 is TGTGCCAGCAGTTCCAGACTAGCGGGAGGCCAAGAGACCCAGTACTTC. Encoded protein: CASSSRLAGGQETQYF.

V usage is TRBV7-2 and J usage is TRBJ2-3; D is possibly TRBD2 (5 bases). CDR3 length equals 12 residues. V was cut by 4 bases and J by 5 bases, with 7 bases left in between. Germline V lookup: CDR1 SGHTA, CDR2 FQGNSA. This CDR3 is CASSSAGDTQYF. CDR3 DNA sequence: TGTGCCAGCAGCTCCGCGGGAGATACGCAGTATTTT.

A single count supports this clone. The chain carries TRBV7-6 and TRBJ2-7; 12 nucleotides agree with TRBD2. The CDR3 runs to 17 residues. V shed 5 bases, J shed 0 bases, and the junction held 8 bases outside the gene matches. CDR1 and CDR2 (germline): SGHVS, FNYEAQ. In DNA, the CDR3 is TGTGCCAGCAGCCCGACTAGCGGGGGTTCGCTCTCCTACGAGCAGTACTTC. It encodes CASSPTSGGSLSYEQYF.

The rearrangement uses TRBV5-1 and TRBJ1-3, with D unclear. Deletions cut 1 base from V and 0 bases from J, with 5 bases between. Germline loops: CDR1 SGHRS, CDR2 YFSETQ. This CDR3 comprises 14 residues. The CDR3 DNA follows: TGCGCCAGCAGCTTGAGCAGCTCTGGAAACACCATATATTTT. Translation: CASSLSSSGNTIYF.

The table lists this clone with many counts. The chain links TRBV4-2 to TRBJ1-5; D might be TRBD1 (5 bases). The CDR3 is 15 residues long. Germline V gene sequence: CDR1 LGHNA, CDR2 YNFKEQ. Between the trimmed V and J ends, which lost 0 bases and 2 bases, there was a span of 8 bases. This CDR3 reads CASSQEFRGNQPQHF. CDR3 DNA: TGTGCCAGCAGCCAAGAATTCAGGGGCAATCAGCCCCAGCATTTT.

Within the sample, this clone is medium-sized. This chain joins TRBV24-1 and TRBJ2-2, with 8 bases aligning to TRBD2. Unmatched junction bases numbered 8, after V lost 6 bases and J lost 3 bases. Germline CDR1 reads KGHDR; CDR2 reads SFDVKD. This CDR3 has 16 residues. The CDR3: CATSSIAGRYTGELFF. The CDR3 DNA reads as TGTGCCACCAGTAGTATAGCGGGGCGTTACACCGGGGAGCTGTTTTTT.

This clone has at least ten counts. A much bigger clone sits one base away, suggesting this may be a read error. Here the CDR3 omits its conserved ending phenylalanine or tryptophan, so a read error is the likely source. V and J are TRBV5-6 and TRBJ2-5, with 16 bases identical to TRBD2. This CDR3 spans 17 amino acids. The junction had 7 bases not matched to a gene; V was cut back by 4 bases and J by 4 bases. From germline, CDR1 is SGHDT and CDR2 YYEEEE. The CDR3 nucleotides are TGTGCCAGCAGCGCCGGGACTAGCGGGGGGGCACGAGAGACCCAGTACCTC. Translation: CASSAGTSGGARETQYL.

This clone was seen ten or more times. The chain uses TRBV13 and TRBJ2-1; 14 nucleotides agree with TRBD2. Germline CDR1 PRHDT, CDR2 FYEKMQ (reference sequence). This CDR3 region has 17 residues. The J segment lost 3 bases and the V segment lost 4 bases, leaving 5 bases of the junction unmatched. DNA of the CDR3: TGTGCCAGCAGCTCAGCTGGGACTAGCGGGGGCTACAATGAGCAGTTCTTC. Its translation is CASSSAGTSGGYNEQFF.

The V call is TRBV19, the J call TRBJ1-2; 9 nucleotides match TRBD1. The CDR3 covers 14 residues. After removal of 8 bases from V and 4 bases from J, the junction contained 8 bases not matched to a gene. Germline CDR1 reads LNHDA; CDR2 reads SQIVND (reference sequence). Written as DNA, the CDR3 is TGTGCCAGTTCCCCGGGACAGGGAGTCTATGGCTACACCTTC. This translates into CASSPGQGVYGYTF.

By sample fraction, this clone is medium-sized. The chain joins TRBV2 to TRBJ2-7; tentatively, D is TRBD2 (6 bases). The V end was cut by 1 base, the J end by 0 bases, with 10 bases between. Germline assignment: CDR1 SNHLY and CDR2 FYNNEI. The CDR3 is 15 amino acids. The CDR3 reads CASSEVEGSSYEQYF. In nucleotides, the CDR3 is TGTGCCAGCAGTGAAGTGGAGGGTAGCTCCTACGAGCAGTACTTC.

The chain combines TRBV5-1 with TRBJ2-7, with D perhaps TRBD1 or TRBD2 (6 bases each). Germline lookup yields CDR1 SGHRS and CDR2 YFSETQ. The V end lost 1 base, the J end lost 2 bases, and 13 bases lay between the germline ends. This CDR3 comprises 15 residues. CDR3 protein: CASSLSPGAAYEQYF. The DNA for the CDR3 is TGCGCCAGCAGCTTGAGCCCGGGGGCCGCCTACGAGCAGTACTTC.

This clone was counted many times. CDR3 nucleotides: TGTGCCAGCAGCTTAGTGGGGACACAAGAGACCCAGTACTTC. Amino acid sequence: CASSLVGTQETQYF. V is TRBV7-9 and J is TRBJ2-5, with D possibly TRBD1 on 6 matching bases. There are 14 residues in the CDR3. V was cut by 1 base and J by 2 bases, with 8 bases left in between. From germline, CDR1 is SEHNR and CDR2 FQNEAQ (reference sequence).

This clone is judged medium-sized. The V call is TRBV6-1, the J call TRBJ2-6; 7 nucleotides line up with TRBD2. The V gene end was trimmed by 6 bases and the J gene end by 1 base; junction bases not matched to a gene: 3. The CDR3 totals 15 residues. Germline V lookup: CDR1 MNHNS, CDR2 SASEGT. The CDR3 DNA is TGTGCCAGCAGAGTGGGAGGGTCTGGGGCCAACGTCCTGACTTTC. Translated, it gives CASRVGGSGANVLTF.

This clone was seen at least ten times. The rearrangement joins TRBV5-5 to TRBJ1-4; 9 nucleotides align to TRBD1. J lost 0 bases, V lost 0 bases, and 9 bases had no gene match. This CDR3 has 19 amino acids. From germline, CDR1 is SGHKS and CDR2 YYEKEE (reference sequence). The DNA for the CDR3 is TGTGCCAGCAGCTTGGGGATACAGGGGGCCTATGCAACTAATGAAAAACTGTTTTTT. Translated: CASSLGIQGAYATNEKLFF.

In its sample, this clone was seen many times. The chain combines TRBV3-1 with TRBJ2-7; 9 positions match TRBD2. The CDR3 loop spans 14 amino acids. Germline CDR1 LGHDT, CDR2 YNNKEL (reference sequence). The V gene end was trimmed by 4 bases and the J gene end by 9 bases; junction bases not matched to a gene: 10. CDR3 bases: TGTGCCAGCAGCCCACCGGGAGGAGCGGGGGGGCAGTACTTC. This codes for CASSPPGGAGGQYF.

This clone was seen many times. The rearrangement joins TRBV6-1 to TRBJ1-2; tentatively, D is TRBD1 (5 bases). The CDR3 length is 12 residues. The germline V gene has CDR1 MNHNS and CDR2 SASEGT. Trimming pared 1 base from V and 9 bases from J, leaving 9 bases between. The CDR3 is CASSEGRGSYTF. CDR3 sequence (DNA): TGTGCCAGCAGTGAAGGGAGGGGAAGCTACACCTTC.

The rearrangement links TRBV9 to TRBJ1-5; D not resolved. The CDR3 extends over 13 amino acids. CDR1 and CDR2 from the germline V gene are SGDLS and YYNGEE. V lost 0 bases to trimming and J lost 6 bases, with 7 bases between them. The CDR3 region has the DNA TGTGCCAGCAGCGTAGCATTAGGTCAGCCCCAGCATTTT. This translates into CASSVALGQPQHF.

This clone was counted ten times or more. This chain uses TRBV18 with TRBJ1-6; TRBD1 agrees at 8 bases. CDR1 is KGHSH, CDR2 LQKENI, per germline. The junction had 2 bases not matched to a gene; V was cut back by 0 bases and J by 4 bases. The CDR3 runs to 16 residues. CDR3 loop: CASSPPWTGYNSPLHF. CDR3 in DNA: TGTGCCAGCTCACCACCATGGACAGGGTATAATTCACCCCTCCACTTT.

In its sample, this clone was seen a few times. The chain joins TRBV19 to TRBJ2-1, with 13 bases lining up with TRBD2. J gave up 6 bases and V 5 bases, and 4 bases lay outside the gene matches. Germline V gene lookup returns CDR1 LNHDA and CDR2 SQIVND (reference sequence). The CDR3 is made up of 15 amino acids. In nucleotides, the CDR3 is TGTGCCAGTAGTCGGACTAGCGGGAGTTTCAATGAGCAGTTCTTC. The encoded protein is CASSRTSGSFNEQFF.

This clone was seen many times. The V gene is TRBV6-7, the J gene TRBJ1-5; 9 bases map to TRBD1. TRBV6-7 is marked as an open reading frame, function uncertain. The CDR3 runs to 18 residues. V dropped 2 bases and J dropped 4; count of bases not matched to a gene: 12. The CDR3 reads CASSYPHRGRNRNQPQHF. The CDR3 region has the DNA TGTGCCAGCAGTTACCCCCACAGGGGGCGAAATCGTAATCAGCCCCAGCATTTT.

The chain uses TRBV28 and TRBJ1-1; 7 bases map to TRBD1. Germline V CDR1 and CDR2: MDHEN, SYDVKM. V trimming: 8 bases; J trimming: 4 bases; junction bases outside the gene matches: 7. The CDR3 sequence is 13 residues long. CDR3 sequence: CASRQGSFTEAFF. CDR3 nucleotide sequence: TGTGCCAGCCGACAGGGATCTTTCACTGAAGCTTTCTTT.

Concerning this clone: No DNA is shown, since the ends of the CDR3 on it are uncertain; the CDR3 is the one TCRdb lists. This rearrangement joins TRBV7-5 to TRBJ2-1; TRBD1, the table's D call, was not compared with the DNA. TRBV7-5 is assigned pseudogene status. Both ends counted, the CDR3 spans 18 residues. The CDR3 here is CISVPLAGAYNITNEQFF.

Ten or more counts support this clone. The chain has TRBV28 and TRBJ1-2, with D possibly being TRBD1 (6 bases). The V end lost 3 bases, the J end lost 8 bases, and 19 bases lay between the germline ends. In germline, CDR1 is MDHEN, CDR2 SYDVKM. The CDR3 runs 15 residues. The CDR3 loop reads CASSLTRGPLFGYTF. The CDR3 DNA is TGTGCCAGCAGTTTGACCAGGGGCCCCCTCTTCGGCTACACCTTC.